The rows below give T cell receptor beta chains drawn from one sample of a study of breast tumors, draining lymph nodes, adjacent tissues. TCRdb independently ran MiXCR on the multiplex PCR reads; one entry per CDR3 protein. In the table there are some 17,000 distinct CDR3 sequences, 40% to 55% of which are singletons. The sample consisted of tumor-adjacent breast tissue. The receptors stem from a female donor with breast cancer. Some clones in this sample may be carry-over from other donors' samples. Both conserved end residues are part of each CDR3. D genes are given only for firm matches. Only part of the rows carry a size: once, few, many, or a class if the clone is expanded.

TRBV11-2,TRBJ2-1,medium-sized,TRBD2,CASSLPGLAGVEQFF,TGTGCCAGCAGCCTCCCTGGACTAGCGGGGGTAGAGCAGTTCTTC
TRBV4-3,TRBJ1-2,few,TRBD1,CASSQETGANYGYTF,TGCGCCAGCAGCCAGGAGACAGGGGCCAACTATGGCTACACCTTC
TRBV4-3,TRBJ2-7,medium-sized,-,CASSLNGGYEQYF,TGCGCCAGCAGCCTGAACGGGGGCTACGAGCAGTACTTC
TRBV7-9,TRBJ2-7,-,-,CASSSRELAYEQYF,TGTGCCAGCAGCTCCCGGGAACTCGCCTACGAGCAGTACTTC
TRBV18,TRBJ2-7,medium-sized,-,CASSPQTGYSYEQYF,TGTGCCAGCTCGCCACAGACAGGTTACTCCTACGAGCAGTACTTC
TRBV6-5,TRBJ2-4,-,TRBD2,CASSNSFLAGAENIRYF,TGTGCCAGCAGTAACTCGTTTTTAGCGGGAGCGGAAAACATTCGGTACTTC
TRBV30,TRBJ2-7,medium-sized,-,CAYSRPAYYEQYF,TGTGCCTACTCTCGCCCGGCTTACTACGAGCAGTACTTC
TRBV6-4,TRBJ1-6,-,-,CASSDPWTCLRTLHF,TGTGCCAGCAGTGATCCTTGGACCTGCCTCCGAACCCTCCACTTT
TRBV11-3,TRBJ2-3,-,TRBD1,CASSLRQGATDTQYF,TGTGCCAGCAGCTTGCGACAGGGGGCAACAGATACGCAGTATTTT
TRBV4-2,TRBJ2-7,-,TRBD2,CASSQDGTSGRAAYYEQYF,TGTGCCAGCAGCCAAGATGGGACTAGCGGGAGGGCTGCATACTACGAGCAGTACTTC
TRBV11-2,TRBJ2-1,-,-,CASSPGQRLSNEQFF,TGTGCCAGCAGCCCCGGACAGAGACTTAGCAATGAGCAGTTCTTC
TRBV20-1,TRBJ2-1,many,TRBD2,CSATTSGGASYNEQFF,TGCAGTGCCACGACTAGCGGGGGGGCCTCCTACAATGAGCAGTTCTTC
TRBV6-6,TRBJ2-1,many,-,CASGRSSYNEQFF,TGTGCCAGCGGGAGGAGCTCCTACAATGAGCAGTTCTTC
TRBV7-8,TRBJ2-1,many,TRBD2,CASSPLAGVRGEQFF,TGTGCCAGCAGCCCCCTGGCGGGGGTTAGGGGTGAGCAGTTCTTC
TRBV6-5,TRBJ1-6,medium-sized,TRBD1,CASRRDRSSYNSPLHF,TGTGCCAGCAGGCGGGACAGGAGCTCCTATAATTCACCCCTCCACTTT
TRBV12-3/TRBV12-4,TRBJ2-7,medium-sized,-,CASSADWAYEQYF,TGTGCCAGCAGTGCCGACTGGGCCTACGAGCAGTACTTC
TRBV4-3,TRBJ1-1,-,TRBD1,CASSLTRGGMNTEAFF,TGCGCCAGCAGCCTAACCAGGGGGGGGATGAACACTGAAGCTTTCTTT
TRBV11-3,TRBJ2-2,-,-,CVSSLQTGATGELFF,TGTGTCAGCAGCTTACAGACAGGAGCCACCGGGGAACTGTTTTTT
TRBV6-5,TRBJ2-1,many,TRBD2,CASSLQREAVHEQFF,TGTGCCAGCAGTCTACAGCGGGAGGCCGTCCATGAGCAGTTCTTC
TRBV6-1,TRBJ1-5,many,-,CASSGSNQPQHF,TGTGCCAGCAGTGGAAGCAATCAGCCCCAGCATTTT
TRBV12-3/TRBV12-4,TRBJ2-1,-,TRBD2,CASSLRLAAYNEQFF,TGTGCCAGCAGTTTACGGCTAGCGGCCTACAATGAGCAGTTCTTC
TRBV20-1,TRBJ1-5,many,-,CSANRGSINQPQHF,TGCAGTGCTAACCGGGGGTCTATCAATCAGCCCCAGCATTTT
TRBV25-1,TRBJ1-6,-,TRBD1,CASSEPQGASSPLHF,TGTGCCAGCAGTGAACCCCAGGGGGCCAGTTCACCCCTCCACTTT
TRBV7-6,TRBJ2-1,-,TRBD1,CANSLEWTGGPSSYNEQFF,TGTGCCAACAGCTTAGAGTGGACAGGGGGTCCTAGCTCCTACAATGAGCAGTTCTTC
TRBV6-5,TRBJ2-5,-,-,CASSHSRGGGETQYF,TGTGCCAGCAGTCACTCGAGAGGGGGAGGAGAGACCCAGTACTTC
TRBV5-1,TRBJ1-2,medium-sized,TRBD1,CASSSRQGDGYTF,TGCGCCAGCAGCTCCCGACAGGGCGATGGCTACACCTTC
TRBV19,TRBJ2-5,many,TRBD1,CASSTSGGAYVETQYF,TGTGCCAGTAGTACCTCAGGGGGCGCTTATGTTGAGACCCAGTACTTC
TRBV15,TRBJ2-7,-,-,CATSSQADYEQYF,TGTGCCACCAGCAGCCAAGCTGACTACGAGCAGTACTTC
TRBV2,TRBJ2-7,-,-,CASRGGVGQFAYKQYF,TGTGCCAGCAGGGGCGGTGTAGGGCAGTTCGCCTACAAGCAGTACTTC
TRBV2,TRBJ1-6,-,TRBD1,CASSETATGNSPLHF,TGTGCCAGCAGTGAAACCGCGACAGGGAATTCACCCCTCCACTTT
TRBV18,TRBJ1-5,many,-,CASSPLREDNQPQHF,TGTGCCAGCTCACCGCTGAGGGAGGACAATCAGCCCCAGCATTTT
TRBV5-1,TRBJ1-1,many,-,CASSLSGFGNTEAFF,TGCGCCAGCAGCTTGAGTGGATTCGGGAACACTGAAGCTTTCTTT
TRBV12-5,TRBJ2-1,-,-,CASGLGQGLQFF,TGTGCTAGTGGTTTGGGACAGGGACTACAGTTCTTC
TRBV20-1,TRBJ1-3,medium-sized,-,CSARDLLRGGNTIYF,TGCAGTGCTAGAGATCTATTAAGGGGAGGAAACACCATATATTTT
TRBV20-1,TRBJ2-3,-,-,CSASEAQYF,TGCAGTGCTAGCGAGGCTCAGTATTTT
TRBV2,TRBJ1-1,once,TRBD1,CASSSGGQGPLHLNTDAFF,TGTGCCAGCAGTTCGGGGGGACAGGGACCCCTACATTTGAACACTGACGCTTTCTTT
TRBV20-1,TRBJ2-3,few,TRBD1,CSAPSPGTATTDTQYF,TGCAGTGCTCCGAGTCCCGGGACAGCCACCACAGATACGCAGTATTTT
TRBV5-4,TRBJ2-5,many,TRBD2,CASSLKGTKQETQYF,TGTGCCAGCAGCTTGAAAGGGACTAAGCAAGAGACCCAGTACTTC
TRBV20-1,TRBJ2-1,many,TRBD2,CSARSQQGSTSGEHYNEQFF,TGCAGTGCTAGGTCCCAACAGGGCTCGACTAGCGGGGAGCACTACAATGAGCAGTTCTTC
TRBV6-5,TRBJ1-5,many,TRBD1,CASSPDRGPNQPQHF,TGTGCCAGCAGCCCGGACAGGGGGCCTAATCAGCCCCAGCATTTT
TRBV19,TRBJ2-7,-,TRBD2,CASSILWLAGGNEQYF,TGTGCCAGTAGTATACTCTGGCTAGCGGGAGGTAACGAGCAGTACTTC
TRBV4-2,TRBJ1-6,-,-,CASSQDRADSSHNSPLHF,TGTGCCAGCAGCCAAGATCGGGCCGACAGCTCCCATAATTCACCCCTCCACTTT
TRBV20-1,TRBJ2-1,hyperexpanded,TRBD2,CSARVPRTSGSGNEQFF,TGCAGTGCTAGAGTCCCCAGGACTAGCGGGAGTGGGAATGAGCAGTTCTTC
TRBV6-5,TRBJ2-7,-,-,CASSHSLTKPYEQYF,TGTGCCAGCAGTCACTCGTTAACTAAACCCTACGAGCAGTACTTC
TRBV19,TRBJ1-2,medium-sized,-,CASSSLGAYGYTF,TGTGCCAGTAGTTCGCTGGGGGCCTATGGCTACACCTTC
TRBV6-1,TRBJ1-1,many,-,CASSEDDHTEAFF,TGTGCCAGCAGTGAAGACGACCACACTGAAGCTTTCTTT
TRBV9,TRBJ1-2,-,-,CASTSGGIYGYTF,TGTGCCAGCACCTCCGGGGGGATCTATGGCTACACCTTC
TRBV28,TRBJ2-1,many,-,CASTNYNEQFF,TGTGCCAGCACGAATTACAATGAGCAGTTCTTC
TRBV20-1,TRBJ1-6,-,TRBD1,CSARGQGSDSPLHF,TGCAGTGCTAGGGGACAGGGGTCGGATTCACCCCTCCACTTT
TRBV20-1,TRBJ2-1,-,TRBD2,CSARASGTWNEQFF,TGCAGTGCTAGAGCTAGCGGGACATGGAATGAGCAGTTCTTC
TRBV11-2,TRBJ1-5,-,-,CASSLTNNQPQHF,TGTGCCAGCAGCTTAACGAACAATCAGCCCCAGCATTTT
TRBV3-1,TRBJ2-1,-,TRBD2,CASSQVAGGNEQFF,TGTGCCAGCAGCCAAGTAGCGGGGGGTAATGAGCAGTTCTTC
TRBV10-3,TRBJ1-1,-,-,CAISGDISEAFF,TGTGCCATCAGTGGGGACATCTCTGAAGCTTTCTTT
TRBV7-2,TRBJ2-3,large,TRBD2,CASSSGGGQDTQYF,TGTGCCAGCAGCAGCGGGGGCGGGCAGGATACGCAGTATTTT
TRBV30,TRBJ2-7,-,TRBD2,CAWSRLAVYEQYF,TGTGCCTGGAGTCGACTAGCAGTATACGAGCAGTACTTC